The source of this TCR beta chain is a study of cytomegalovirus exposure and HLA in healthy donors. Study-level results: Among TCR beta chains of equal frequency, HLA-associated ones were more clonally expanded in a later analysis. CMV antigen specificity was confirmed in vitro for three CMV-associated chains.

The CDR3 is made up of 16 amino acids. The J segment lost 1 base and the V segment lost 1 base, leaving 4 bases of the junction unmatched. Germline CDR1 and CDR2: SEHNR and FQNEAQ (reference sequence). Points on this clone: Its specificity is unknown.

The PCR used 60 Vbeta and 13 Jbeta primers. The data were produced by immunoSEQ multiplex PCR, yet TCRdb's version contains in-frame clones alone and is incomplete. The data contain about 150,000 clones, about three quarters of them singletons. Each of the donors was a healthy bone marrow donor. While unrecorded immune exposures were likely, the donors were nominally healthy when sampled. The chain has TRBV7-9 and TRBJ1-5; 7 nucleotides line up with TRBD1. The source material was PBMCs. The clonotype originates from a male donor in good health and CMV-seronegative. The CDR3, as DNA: TGTGCCAGCAGCTTAGGACAGGGAAGGAGCAATCAGCCCCAGCATTTT. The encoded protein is CASSLGQGRSNQPQHF.